Below are 21 T cell receptor beta chains sequenced from a single sample in a study of T cell responses to AZD1222 COVID-19 vaccine. Some clones are missing from TCRdb's copy, which holds only in-frame ones; the method was immunoSEQ multiplex PCR. The table records around 84,000 clones, around 88% of them present only once. Here the sequenced sample was peripheral blood, taken on day 0 of MenACWY control vaccination. These receptors originate from an adult in good health.

CDR3 DNA: TGTGCCAGTACCCCCAGGCCAGGGAGCTATAGCAATCAGCCCCAGCATTTT. Translation: CASTPRPGSYSNQPQHF. J is TRBJ1-5 and V is TRBV19; weak D call: TRBD1 (5 bases). Germline V gives CDR1 LNHDA, CDR2 SQIVND (reference sequence). The CDR3 is 17 amino acids. V was pared by 7 bases and J by 0 bases, with 19 bases between. Full variable domain (rest looked up from reference TRBV19 and TRBJ1-5): DGGITQSPKYLFRKEGQNVTLSCEQNLNHDAMYWYRQDPGQGLRLIYYSQIVNDFQKGDIAEGYSVSREKKESFPLTVTSAQKNPTAFYLCASTPRPGSYSNQPQHFGDGTRLSIL.

The chain's CDR3 is CAISMQGAYEQYF. In DNA form, the CDR3 reads TGTGCCATCAGTATGCAGGGGGCCTACGAGCAGTACTTC. The rearrangement joins TRBV10-3 to TRBJ2-7, with 7 bases matching TRBD1. Unmatched junction bases numbered 3, after V lost 5 bases and J lost 2 bases. Germline-derived CDR1 and CDR2 are ENHRY and SYGVKD. This CDR3 region has 13 residues.

CDR3 coding DNA: TGTGCCAGCAGCTTGGTTTACAACGGAAACTGGAACACTGAAGCTTTCTTT. Its translation: CASSLVYNGNWNTEAFF. V and J are TRBV5-8 and TRBJ1-1; D remains unclear. The germline CDR1 and CDR2 sequences are SGHTS and YDEGEE. The CDR3 length is 17 residues. Trimming removed 0 bases at V and 1 base at J, with 16 bases between.

The chain couples TRBV12-3 or TRBV12-4 to TRBJ1-5, with D perhaps matching TRBD1 (5 bases). The germline V and J ends were trimmed by 3 bases and 5 bases, with 8 bases remaining between them. The CDR3 is made up of 13 amino acids. Here the CDR3 reads CASSLTEYQPQHF. The CDR3 coding sequence is TGTGCCAGCAGTTTGACAGAATATCAGCCCCAGCATTTT.

This chain uses TRBV7-9 with TRBJ2-3, with D possibly being TRBD2 (7 bases). The CDR3 spans 15 residues. Deletions cut 0 bases from V and 3 bases from J, with 10 bases between. Germline CDR1 reads SEHNR; CDR2 reads FQNEAQ (reference sequence). The CDR3 region has the DNA TGTGCCAGCAGCTTAGCGGGGGGGCGGACAGATACGCAGTATTTT. It codes for CASSLAGGRTDTQYF. Full variable domain (outside the CDR3, taken from reference TRBV7-9 and TRBJ2-3): DTGVSQNPRHKITKRGQNVTFRCDPISEHNRLYWYRQTLGQGPEFLTYFQNEAQLEKSRLLSDRFSAERPKGSFSTLEIQRTEQGDSAMYLCASSLAGGRTDTQYFGPGTRLTVL.

The chain links TRBV11-2 to TRBJ2-7; 8 bases are shared with TRBD1. Germline CDR1 is SGHAT and CDR2 is FQNNGV. There are 12 residues in the CDR3. V dropped 5 bases and J dropped 9; count of bases not matched to a gene: 6. DNA of the CDR3: TGTGCCAGCAGCACCGACAGGGGCGGGCAGTACTTC. Its protein is CASSTDRGGQYF.

The chain joins TRBV3-1 (or the pseudogene TRBV3-2) to TRBJ1-4; a possible D gene is TRBD1 (5 bases). V was cut by 1 base and J by 8 bases, with 11 bases left in between. Looked up from germline, CDR1 is LGHDT and CDR2 is YNNKEL (reference sequence). This CDR3 region has 14 residues. CDR3 nucleotide sequence: TGTGCCAGCAGCCAAGTCGGGGGAAGGGAAAAACTGTTTTTT. Translated: CASSQVGGREKLFF.

A single count supports this clone. The chain couples TRBV7-9 to TRBJ2-3, with TRBD1 identical over 8 bases. The CDR3 sequence is 15 residues long. Germline-derived CDR1 and CDR2 are SEHNR and FQNEAQ (reference sequence). V was pared by 3 bases and J by 4 bases, with 6 bases of the junction left unmatched. DNA for the CDR3: TGTGCCAGCAGCTTGACAGGGGCCTACGCAGATACGCAGTATTTT. It encodes CASSLTGAYADTQYF. Drawing the rest from reference TRBV7-9 and TRBJ2-3, the complete variable domain is DTGVSQNPRHKITKRGQNVTFRCDPISEHNRLYWYRQTLGQGPEFLTYFQNEAQLEKSRLLSDRFSAERPKGSFSTLEIQRTEQGDSAMYLCASSLTGAYADTQYFGPGTRLTVL.

This clone was seen only a few times. The chain carries TRBV11-1 and TRBJ1-1; TRBD1 is a possible D gene (5 bases). From germline, CDR1 is SGHAT and CDR2 FQDESV (reference sequence). CDR3 length: 13 residues. Trimming left V 3 bases short and J 5 bases short, with 10 bases between. Written as DNA, the CDR3 is TGTGCCAGCAGCTTGGAAGGGGAGACTGAAGCTTTCTTT. Translation gives CASSLEGETEAFF. The variable domain in full, completed from reference TRBV11-1 and TRBJ1-1, reads EAEVAQSPRYKITEKSQAVAFWCDPISGHATLYWYRQILGQGPELLVQFQDESVVDDSQLPKDRFSAERLKGVDSTLKIQPAELGDSAMYLCASSLEGETEAFFGQGTRLTVV.

There are many counts of this clone. V is TRBV6-5 and J is TRBJ2-1, with 10 bases identical to TRBD2. This CDR3 comprises 14 residues. In germline, CDR1 is MNHEY, CDR2 SVGAGI. V was pared by 7 bases and J by 5 bases, with 5 bases of the junction left unmatched. CDR3 sequence: CASNGLAGDNEQFF. CDR3 nucleotide sequence: TGTGCCAGCAACGGGCTAGCGGGGGACAATGAGCAGTTCTTC.

The chain is built from TRBV7-2 and TRBJ2-7; a possible D gene is TRBD1 (6 bases). Trimming took off 1 base at V and 2 bases at J, with 6 bases between the two ends. Per the germline V gene, CDR1 is SGHTA and CDR2 is FQGNSA. CDR3 length: 13 residues. CDR3 nucleotides: TGTGCCAGCAGCTTAGAGGGGGCCTACGAGCAGTACTTC. This sequence encodes CASSLEGAYEQYF.

Of note for this clone: Other nucleotide sequences from this sample produce the same CDR3. This rearrangement joins TRBV5-1 to TRBJ1-1; tentative D call: TRBD1 (5 bases). V was trimmed by 3 bases and J by 1 base, leaving 7 bases between them. Germline V gene data show CDR1 as SGHRS and CDR2 as YFSETQ. This CDR3 has 13 residues. The CDR3 DNA reads TGCGCCAGCAGCTCTCAGGGGAACACTGAAGCTTTCTTT. Translating it yields CASSSQGNTEAFF. The complete variable domain, with remaining parts taken from reference TRBV5-1 and TRBJ1-1, reads KAGVTQTPRYLIKTRGQQVTLSCSPISGHRSVSWYQQTPGQGLQFLFEYFSETQRNKGNFPGRFSGRQFSNSRSEMNVSTLELGDSALYLCASSSQGNTEAFFGQGTRLTVV.

The chain has TRBV14 and TRBJ1-6, with TRBD1 as a possible D gene (6 bases). The CDR3 length is 14 residues. Looked up from germline, CDR1 is SGHDN and CDR2 is FVKESK. The V end was cut by 5 bases, the J end by 7 bases, with 12 bases between. CDR3 nucleotides: TGTGCCAGCAGCTTCGGACAGACCAATTCACCCCTCCACTTT. Its protein is CASSFGQTNSPLHF.

This clone has only one observation. The chain carries TRBV6-2 or TRBV6-3 and TRBJ1-6, with TRBD1 as a possible D gene (6 bases). Germline V gene lookup returns CDR1 MNHEY and CDR2 SVGEGT. The CDR3 extends over 21 amino acids. V lost 0 bases to trimming and J lost 3 bases, with 24 bases between them. CDR3 sequence (DNA): TGTGCCAGCAGTTACTCGAAGGGATCAGGGGCATCCCCTGTCTATAATTCACCCCTCCACTTT. This gives the protein CASSYSKGSGASPVYNSPLHF.

The CDR3 DNA reads as TGTGCCAGCAGCCCAGCGGGGGCGGAAGATACGCAGTATTTT. Residues: CASSPAGAEDTQYF. V and J are TRBV28 and TRBJ2-3, with 8 nucleotides matching TRBD2. V gave up 6 bases and J gave up 5 bases; unmatched junction bases: 7. Germline lookup yields CDR1 MDHEN and CDR2 SYDVKM. The length of the CDR3 is 14 residues.

This clone was seen more than once but under ten times. The chain employs TRBV2 and TRBJ2-7; D is possibly TRBD1 (6 bases). This CDR3 has 13 amino acids. CDR1 is SNHLY and CDR2 is FYNNEI in the germline V gene. Trimming removed 2 bases at V and 5 bases at J, with 10 bases between. Here the CDR3 DNA reads TGTGCCAGCAGTGAAATCAGGGGCCACGAGCAGTACTTC. Amino acid sequence: CASSEIRGHEQYF. The variable domain in full, completed from reference TRBV2 and TRBJ2-7, reads EPEVTQTPSHQVTQMGQEVILRCVPISNHLYFYWYRQILGQKVEFLVSFYNNEISEKSEIFDDQFSVERPDGSNFTLKIRSTKLEDSAMYFCASSEIRGHEQYFGPGTRLTVT.

The chain joins TRBV12-3 or TRBV12-4 to TRBJ1-1, with D perhaps TRBD1 (5 bases). The V end lost 4 bases, the J end lost 5 bases, and 11 bases lay between the germline ends. CDR3 length: 13 residues. CDR3: CASSSTEGTEAFF. The CDR3 DNA reads as TGTGCCAGCAGTTCCACGGAGGGGACTGAAGCTTTCTTT.

This clone has a handful of counts. This chain connects TRBV5-1 to TRBJ1-2; tentatively, D is TRBD1 (5 bases). V lost 5 bases and J 5 bases, leaving 16 bases between the germline ends. The CDR3 loop spans 14 amino acids. Germline CDR1 SGHRS, CDR2 YFSETQ. CDR3: CASSYGGGEYGYTF. The CDR3, as DNA: TGCGCCAGCAGTTATGGGGGAGGAGAATATGGCTACACCTTC.

This chain connects TRBV9 to TRBJ2-7; possible D gene TRBD2, 5 bases. This CDR3 comprises 15 residues. Trimming removed 0 bases at V and 3 bases at J, with 13 bases between. Per the germline V gene, CDR1 is SGDLS and CDR2 is YYNGEE. This CDR3 reads CASSVAPGMSYEQYF. In nucleotides, the CDR3 is TGTGCCAGCAGCGTAGCGCCGGGGATGAGCTACGAGCAGTACTTC.

V gene TRBV6-5 combines with J gene TRBJ1-2; D is unresolved. CDR1 and CDR2 (germline): MNHEY, SVGAGI. V was cut by 6 bases and J by 5 bases, with 13 bases left in between. The CDR3 consists of 13 residues. The CDR3 spells CASSANRDYGYTF. DNA for the CDR3: TGTGCCAGCAGCGCCAACAGAGATTATGGCTACACCTTC.

This clone was recorded only once. The chain joins TRBV18 to TRBJ1-5; TRBD1 matches 9 bases. The germline gives CDR1 KGHSH, CDR2 LQKENI. Trimming cost V 0 bases and J 6 bases; bases outside gene matches: 6. The CDR3 runs to 16 residues. This CDR3 reads CASSPPQGQGIQPQHF. The DNA of the CDR3 is TGTGCCAGCTCACCACCGCAAGGACAGGGGATTCAGCCCCAGCATTTT.